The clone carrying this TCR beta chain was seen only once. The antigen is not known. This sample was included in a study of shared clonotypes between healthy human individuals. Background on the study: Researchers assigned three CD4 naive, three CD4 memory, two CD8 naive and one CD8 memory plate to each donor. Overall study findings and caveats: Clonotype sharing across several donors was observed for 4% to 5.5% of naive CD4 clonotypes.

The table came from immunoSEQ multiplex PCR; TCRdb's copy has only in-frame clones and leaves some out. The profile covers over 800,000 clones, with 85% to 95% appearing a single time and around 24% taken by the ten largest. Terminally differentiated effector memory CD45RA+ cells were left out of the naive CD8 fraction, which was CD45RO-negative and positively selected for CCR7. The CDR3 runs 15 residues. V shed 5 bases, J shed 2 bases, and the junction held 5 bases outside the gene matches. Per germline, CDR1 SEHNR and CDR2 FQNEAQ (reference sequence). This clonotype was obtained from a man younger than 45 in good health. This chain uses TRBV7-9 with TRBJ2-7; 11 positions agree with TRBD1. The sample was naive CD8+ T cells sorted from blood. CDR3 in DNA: TGTGCCAGCAGCCGGCCGGGACAGGGGGCCTACGAGCAGTACTTC. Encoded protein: CASSRPGQGAYEQYF. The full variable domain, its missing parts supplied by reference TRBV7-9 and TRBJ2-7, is DTGVSQNPRHKITKRGQNVTFRCDPISEHNRLYWYRQTLGQGPEFLTYFQNEAQLEKSRLLSDRFSAERPKGSFSTLEIQRTEQGDSAMYLCASSRPGQGAYEQYFGPGTRLTVT.